A selection of T cell receptor beta chains follows, all from one sample in a study of shared clonotypes between healthy human individuals. Data came from immunoSEQ multiplex PCR; TCRdb stores just in-frame clones and leaves some out. The sample records 1.5 million to 2.5 million clones, less than 95% being singletons. The material sequenced was naive CD8+ T cells sorted from blood. Receptors originate from a young man in good health. CDR3s include the opening cysteine and the closing phenylalanine or tryptophan. The D gene is left open where the match is weak. Expanded clones are given a class, and other clones once, few, many or no size at all.

cdr3_length	v_call	clone_size	j_call	d_call	cdr3_aa	cdr3_nt
14	TRBV5-1	NA	TRBJ2-7	NA	CASSLDGRMPEQYF	TGCGCCAGCAGCTTGGATGGGCGCATGCCCGAGCAGTACTTC
16	TRBV4-1	NA	TRBJ2-5	TRBD1	CASSQVPGQGYETQYF	TGCGCCAGCAGCCAAGTCCCCGGACAGGGGTATGAGACCCAGTACTTC
15	TRBV13	NA	TRBJ2-2	TRBD2	CASSPGTSRSGELFF	TGTGCCAGCAGCCCGGGGACTAGTAGATCCGGGGAGCTGTTTTTT
13	TRBV2	once	TRBJ2-7	NA	CASSPGSSYEQYF	TGTGCCAGCAGTCCGGGGTCTTCCTACGAGCAGTACTTC
12	TRBV28	NA	TRBJ1-1	NA	CALSGPNTEAFF	TGTGCCCTATCGGGCCCCAACACTGAAGCTTTCTTT
14	TRBV6-5	NA	TRBJ2-7	TRBD2	CASSYDASGGEQYF	TGTGCCAGCAGTTATGACGCCTCGGGGGGCGAGCAGTACTTC
12	TRBV5-5	NA	TRBJ2-7	NA	CASSEGTYEQYF	TGTGCCAGCAGCGAAGGGACCTACGAGCAGTACTTC
15	TRBV7-9	NA	TRBJ2-1	TRBD1	CASSSGTGGFNEQFF	TGTGCCAGCAGCTCCGGGACAGGGGGCTTCAATGAGCAGTTCTTC
13	TRBV30	NA	TRBJ2-7	NA	CAWSGDRGYEQYF	TGTGCCTGGAGTGGGGACCGTGGCTACGAGCAGTACTTC
16	TRBV10-3	NA	TRBJ1-1	NA	CAISESGLSVNTEAFF	TGTGCCATCAGTGAGTCAGGCCTATCCGTGAACACTGAAGCTTTCTTT
15	TRBV11-2	NA	TRBJ1-4	TRBD1	CASSLGTGWNEKLFF	TGTGCCAGCAGCTTAGGGACAGGGTGGAATGAAAAACTGTTTTTT
13	TRBV10-3	NA	TRBJ2-1	NA	CAIMALATNEQFF	TGTGCCATCATGGCCCTAGCTACGAATGAGCAGTTCTTC
16	TRBV6-5	NA	TRBJ2-7	NA	CASSYSAGQISYEQYF	TGTGCCAGCAGTTACTCGGCGGGACAGATTTCTTACGAGCAGTACTTC
14	TRBV4-1	NA	TRBJ1-1	NA	CASSQVEVNTEAFF	TGCGCCAGCAGCCAAGTGGAGGTCAACACTGAAGCTTTCTTT
15	TRBV7-9	NA	TRBJ2-5	NA	CASSAADRSQETQYF	TGTGCCAGCAGCGCCGCCGACAGGAGCCAAGAGACCCAGTACTTC
15	TRBV11-3	NA	TRBJ2-1	NA	CASSPRDSPDYEQFF	TGTGCCAGCAGCCCCCGGGACTCCCCGGACTATGAGCAGTTCTTC
15	TRBV4-1	NA	TRBJ1-5	NA	CASSQTRGSNLPQHF	TGCGCCAGCAGCCAAACGAGGGGGTCAAATCTTCCCCAGCATTTT
13	TRBV28	NA	TRBJ2-5	NA	CASSLGSQETQYF	TGTGCCAGCAGTTTAGGTAGCCAAGAGACCCAGTACTTC
13	TRBV10-1	NA	TRBJ2-7	NA	CASSDGLGYEQYF	TGCGCCAGCAGTGATGGCCTCGGCTACGAGCAGTACTTC
13	TRBV5-6	NA	TRBJ2-7	TRBD2	CASSPTSGYEQYF	TGTGCCAGCAGCCCGACTAGCGGCTACGAGCAGTACTTC
15	TRBV11-3	NA	TRBJ2-1	NA	CASSLGGPLVNEQFF	TGTGCCAGCAGCTTAGGAGGTCCCTTGGTCAATGAGCAGTTCTTC
11	TRBV29-1	once	TRBJ1-1	TRBD1	CSVEGTGGAFF	TGCAGCGTTGAAGGGACAGGGGGGGCTTTCTTT
14	TRBV4-1	NA	TRBJ2-7	TRBD1	CASSQFRDSYEQYF	TGCGCCAGCAGCCAATTCCGGGACAGCTACGAGCAGTACTTC
11	TRBV10-3	NA	TRBJ2-7	NA	CAISEGYEQYF	TGTGCCATCAGTGAAGGCTACGAGCAGTACTTC
14	TRBV5-6	NA	TRBJ2-7	NA	CASSLVWASDEQYF	TGTGCCAGCAGCTTGGTTTGGGCTAGCGACGAGCAGTACTTC
15	TRBV7-9	once	TRBJ2-5	TRBD2	CASSLFGGGRETQYF	TGTGCCAGCAGCTTGTTCGGGGGGGGCCGAGAGACCCAGTACTTC
16	TRBV4-1	NA	TRBJ2-3	NA	CASSQAGGGLTDTQYF	TGCGCCAGCAGCCAAGCCGGGGGCGGACTCACAGATACGCAGTATTTT
13	TRBV2	NA	TRBJ2-1	NA	CASWNGPYNEQFF	TGTGCCAGCTGGAACGGTCCCTACAATGAGCAGTTCTTC
16	TRBV5-4	NA	TRBJ2-1	TRBD2	CASSQRVLAGPNEQFF	TGTGCCAGCAGCCAAAGGGTACTAGCGGGACCCAATGAGCAGTTCTTC
15	TRBV19	NA	TRBJ1-2	NA	CASSIAPESVYGYTF	TGTGCCAGTAGTATCGCCCCGGAGAGCGTGTATGGCTACACCTTC
16	TRBV6-5	NA	TRBJ1-1	NA	CASSYRKKAMNTEAFF	TGTGCCAGCAGTTACAGGAAAAAAGCCATGAACACTGAAGCTTTCTTT
13	TRBV9	NA	TRBJ1-5	NA	CASSVGGPDPQHF	TGTGCCAGCAGCGTAGGGGGGCCGGACCCCCAGCATTTT
17	TRBV7-8	NA	TRBJ1-1	NA	CASSLELIIATDTEAFF	TGTGCCAGCAGCTTAGAATTGATTATTGCGACGGACACTGAAGCTTTCTTT
13	TRBV5-1	NA	TRBJ1-2	NA	CASRPEGNYGYTF	TGCGCCAGCAGACCAGAGGGTAACTATGGCTACACCTTC
15	TRBV15	NA	TRBJ2-7	NA	CATRRTGDASYEQYF	TGTGCCACCAGGCGTACTGGGGACGCCTCCTACGAGCAGTACTTC
16	TRBV9	NA	TRBJ2-7	TRBD1	CASSVGPLTGGYEQYF	TGTGCCAGCAGCGTCGGTCCCCTGACAGGGGGCTATGAGCAGTACTTC
15	TRBV13	NA	TRBJ2-7	NA	CASSLVGTGEYEQYF	TGTGCCAGCAGCTTAGTCGGGACGGGAGAGTACGAGCAGTACTTC
15	TRBV5-6	NA	TRBJ2-3	NA	CASSLGWQGTDTQYF	TGTGCCAGCAGCTTGGGTTGGCAGGGCACAGATACGCAGTATTTT
15	TRBV27	NA	TRBJ2-1	TRBD2	CASSPLAGGNNEQFF	TGTGCCAGCAGTCCCCTAGCGGGAGGTAACAATGAGCAGTTCTTC
12	TRBV30	NA	TRBJ2-2	NA	CAWSRVTGELFF	TGTGCCTGGAGTCGGGTCACCGGGGAGCTGTTTTTT